This T cell receptor (beta chain) was recovered during a study of T-cell memory formation after mild COVID-19. Study-level results: Clones that shrank (day 15 to 85) were balanced CD4/CD8, whereas later expanders leaned CD4+.

Using its own MiXCR run on the 5' RACE reads, TCRdb lists one record per CDR3 protein. The data hold 410,000 or so distinct CDR3 sequences, with around 22% observed a single time. This clonotype was counted at least ten times. Its target is unknown. Sequencing used PBMCs or a T cell subset sorted from them (not recorded which). The receptor was isolated from an adult woman who had mild COVID-19 (a few samples of this study predate the infection). Cell type and time point are not known.

CDR3 sequence (DNA): TGTGCCAGCAGCTTAAGACAGGGCACCGGGGAGCTGTTTTTT. Protein sequence: CASSLRQGTGELFF. The chain has TRBV7-2 and TRBJ2-2; TRBD1 agrees at 7 bases. This CDR3 has 14 amino acids. CDR1 is SGHTA, CDR2 FQGNSA, per germline. The trim removed 2 bases at V and 4 bases at J, leaving 1 base unmatched.